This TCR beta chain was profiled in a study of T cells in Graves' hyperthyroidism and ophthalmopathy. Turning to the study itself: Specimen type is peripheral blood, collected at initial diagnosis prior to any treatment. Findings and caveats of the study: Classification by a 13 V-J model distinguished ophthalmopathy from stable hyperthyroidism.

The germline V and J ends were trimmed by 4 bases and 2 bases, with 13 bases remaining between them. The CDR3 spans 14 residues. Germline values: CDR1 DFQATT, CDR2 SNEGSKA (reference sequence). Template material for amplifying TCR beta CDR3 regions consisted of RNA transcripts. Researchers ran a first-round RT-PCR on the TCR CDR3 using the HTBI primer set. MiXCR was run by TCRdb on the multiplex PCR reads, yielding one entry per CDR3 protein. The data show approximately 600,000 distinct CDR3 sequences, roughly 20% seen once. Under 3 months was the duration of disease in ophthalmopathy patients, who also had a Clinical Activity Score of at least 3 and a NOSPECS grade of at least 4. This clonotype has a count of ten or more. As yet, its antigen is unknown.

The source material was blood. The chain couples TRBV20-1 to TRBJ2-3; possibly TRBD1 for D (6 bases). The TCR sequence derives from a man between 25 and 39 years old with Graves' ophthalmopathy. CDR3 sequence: CSAMGDTNTDTQYF. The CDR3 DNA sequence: TGCAGTGCTATGGGGGACACAAACACAGATACGCAGTATTTT.